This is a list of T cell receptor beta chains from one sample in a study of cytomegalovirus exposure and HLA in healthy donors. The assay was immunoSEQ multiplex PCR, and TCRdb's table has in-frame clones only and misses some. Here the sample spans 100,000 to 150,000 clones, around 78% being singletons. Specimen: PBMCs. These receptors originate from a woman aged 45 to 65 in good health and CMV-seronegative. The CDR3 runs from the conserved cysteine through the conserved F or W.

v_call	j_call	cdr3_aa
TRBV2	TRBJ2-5	CASSEMGQGLQETQYF
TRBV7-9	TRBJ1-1	CASSLAGLTGTEAFF
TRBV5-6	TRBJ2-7	CASSLGLAGASYEQYF
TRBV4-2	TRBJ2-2	CASSQGEDRGNTGELFF
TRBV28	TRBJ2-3	CASSYVRGRGDTQYF
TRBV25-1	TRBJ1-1	CASSETGFTTEAFF
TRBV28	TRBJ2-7	CASSLTDRIYEQYF
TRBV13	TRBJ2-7	CASSFGAGGPEEQYF
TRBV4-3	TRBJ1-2	CASSQDAGDYGYTF
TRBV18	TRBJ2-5	CASSPPIRQGPQETQYF
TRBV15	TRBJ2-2	CATSRDSLGGDTGELFF
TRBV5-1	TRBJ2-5	CASRFSGTSGRGGPVETQYF
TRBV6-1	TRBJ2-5	CASSDSTGGVETQYF
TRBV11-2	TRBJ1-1	CASSLGGDTEAFF
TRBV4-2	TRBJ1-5	CASSQDPGGGLQPQHF
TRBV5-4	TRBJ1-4	CASSLGQGEVGTNEKLFF
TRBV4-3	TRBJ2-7	CASSTTVSYEQYF
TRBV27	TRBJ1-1	CASRPTGGASEAFF
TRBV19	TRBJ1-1	CASSILNTEAFF
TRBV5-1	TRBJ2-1	CASSLSGRAYNEQFF
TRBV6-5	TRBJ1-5	CASSSGTNNQPQHF
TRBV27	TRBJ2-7	CASSLEREGVYEQYF